A single sample is the source of the 3 T cell receptor beta chains below, sequenced in a study of shared clonotypes between healthy human individuals. Data came from immunoSEQ multiplex PCR; TCRdb stores just in-frame clones and leaves some out. Of roughly 700,000 clones listed, less than 95% are singletons. Material for sequencing was memory CD8+ T cells from PBMCs. The subset is: CD45RO+ cells pooled with CCR7-negative TemRA cells. The receptors were sampled from a man between 18 and 29 years old in good health. Some clones in this sample may be carry-over from other donors' samples.

The chain employs TRBV11-2 and TRBJ1-2, with D perhaps matching TRBD1 (6 bases). Looked up from germline, CDR1 is SGHAT and CDR2 is FQNNGV. V was clipped by 1 base and J by 12 bases, with 21 bases between them. The CDR3 contains 15 residues. For the CDR3, the DNA is TGTGCCAGCAGCTTAGCGAGGACAGCCTACCGTGGGAACACCTTC. Amino acids: CASSLARTAYRGNTF.

The V call is TRBV12-5, the J call TRBJ1-2; possible D gene TRBD1, 5 bases. This CDR3 is 14 amino acids long. The germline V gene has CDR1 LGHNT and CDR2 FRNRAP. Trimming left V 0 bases short and J 4 bases short, with 9 bases between. For the CDR3, the DNA is TGTGCTAGTGGTTTGGTAGAGGGGCGCTATGGCTACACCTTC. Its protein is CASGLVEGRYGYTF.

The genes are TRBV9 and TRBJ2-3; TRBD2 matches 9 bases. Germline lookup yields CDR1 SGDLS and CDR2 YYNGEE. Trimming removed 3 bases from V and 0 bases from J; junction bases left unmatched: 5. The CDR3 contains 16 residues. The CDR3 DNA reads as TGTGCCAGCAGCGCAGGACTAGCGCTAAGCACAGATACGCAGTATTTT. It translates to CASSAGLALSTDTQYF.